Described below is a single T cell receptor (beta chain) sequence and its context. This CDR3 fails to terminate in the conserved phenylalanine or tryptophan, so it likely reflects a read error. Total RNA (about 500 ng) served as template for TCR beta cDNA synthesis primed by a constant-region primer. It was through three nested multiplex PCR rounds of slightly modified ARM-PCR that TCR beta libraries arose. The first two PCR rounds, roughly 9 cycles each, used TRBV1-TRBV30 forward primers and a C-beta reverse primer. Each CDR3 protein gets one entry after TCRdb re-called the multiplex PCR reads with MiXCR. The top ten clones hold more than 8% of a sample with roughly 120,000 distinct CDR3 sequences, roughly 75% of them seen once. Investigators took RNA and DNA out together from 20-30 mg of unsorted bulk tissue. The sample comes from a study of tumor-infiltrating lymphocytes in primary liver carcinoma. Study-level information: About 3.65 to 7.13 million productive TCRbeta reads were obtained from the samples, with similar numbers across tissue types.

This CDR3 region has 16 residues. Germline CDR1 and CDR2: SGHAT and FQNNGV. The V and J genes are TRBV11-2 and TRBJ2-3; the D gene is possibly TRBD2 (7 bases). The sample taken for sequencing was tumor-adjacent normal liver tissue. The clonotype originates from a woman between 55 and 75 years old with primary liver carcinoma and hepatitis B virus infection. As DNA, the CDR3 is TGTGCTGGCAGCTCCTTGAGGGGGGGGAGCGCAGATACGCAGTATTAT. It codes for CAGSSLRGGSADTQYY.